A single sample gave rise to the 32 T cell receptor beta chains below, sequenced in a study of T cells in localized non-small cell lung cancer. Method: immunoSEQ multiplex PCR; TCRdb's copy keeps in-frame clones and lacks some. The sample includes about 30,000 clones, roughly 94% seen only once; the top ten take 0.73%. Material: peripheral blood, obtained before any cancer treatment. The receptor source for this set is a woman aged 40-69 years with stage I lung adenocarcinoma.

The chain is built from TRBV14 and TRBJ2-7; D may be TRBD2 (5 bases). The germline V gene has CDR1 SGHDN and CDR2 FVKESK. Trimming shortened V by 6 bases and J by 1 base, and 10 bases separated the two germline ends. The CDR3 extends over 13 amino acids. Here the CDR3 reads CASSRGISYEQYF. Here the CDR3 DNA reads TGTGCCAGCAGTCGGGGAATTTCCTACGAGCAGTACTTC.

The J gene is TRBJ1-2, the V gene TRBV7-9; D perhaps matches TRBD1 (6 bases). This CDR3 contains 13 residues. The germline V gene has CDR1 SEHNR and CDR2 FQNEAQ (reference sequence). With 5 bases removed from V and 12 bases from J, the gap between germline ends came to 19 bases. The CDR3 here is CASSLRDIRDHTF. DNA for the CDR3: TGTGCCAGCAGCCTTAGGGACATTCGCGACCACACCTTC. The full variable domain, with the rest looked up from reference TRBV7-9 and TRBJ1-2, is DTGVSQNPRHKITKRGQNVTFRCDPISEHNRLYWYRQTLGQGPEFLTYFQNEAQLEKSRLLSDRFSAERPKGSFSTLEIQRTEQGDSAMYLCASSLRDIRDHTFGSGTRLTVV.

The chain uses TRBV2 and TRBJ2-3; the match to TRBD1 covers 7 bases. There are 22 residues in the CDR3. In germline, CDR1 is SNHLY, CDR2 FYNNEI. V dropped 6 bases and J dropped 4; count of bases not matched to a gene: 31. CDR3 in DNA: TGTGCCAGCAGACTGACAGGGTCGATCGGAGAGGGATCGAATAAAGCCGCAGATACGCAGTATTTT. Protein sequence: CASRLTGSIGEGSNKAADTQYF.

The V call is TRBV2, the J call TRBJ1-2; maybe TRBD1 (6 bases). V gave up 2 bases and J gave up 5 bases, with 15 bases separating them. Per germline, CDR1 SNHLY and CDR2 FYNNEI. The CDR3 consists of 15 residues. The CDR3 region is CASSEMEGGLYGYTF. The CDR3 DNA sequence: TGTGCCAGCAGTGAAATGGAGGGGGGTCTGTATGGCTACACCTTC.

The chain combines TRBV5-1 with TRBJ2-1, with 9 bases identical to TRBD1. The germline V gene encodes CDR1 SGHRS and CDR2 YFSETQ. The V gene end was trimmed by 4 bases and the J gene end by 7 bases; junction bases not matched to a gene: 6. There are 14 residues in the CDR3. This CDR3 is CASSLRDRENEQFF. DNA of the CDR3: TGCGCCAGCAGCCTAAGGGACAGGGAGAATGAGCAGTTCTTC.

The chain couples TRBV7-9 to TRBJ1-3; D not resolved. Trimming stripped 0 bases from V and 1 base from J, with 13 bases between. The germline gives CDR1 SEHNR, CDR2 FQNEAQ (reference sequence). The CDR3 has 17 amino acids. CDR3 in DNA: TGTGCCAGCAGCTTAGCCCCCCTAGACAAATCTGGAAACACCATATATTTT. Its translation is CASSLAPLDKSGNTIYF.

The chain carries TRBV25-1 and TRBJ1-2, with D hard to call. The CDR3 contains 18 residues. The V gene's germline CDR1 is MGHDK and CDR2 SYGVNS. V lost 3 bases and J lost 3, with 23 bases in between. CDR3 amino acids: CASSEGAPVRGPDYGYTF. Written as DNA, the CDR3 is TGTGCCAGCAGTGAGGGTGCTCCAGTACGAGGACCGGACTATGGCTACACCTTC.

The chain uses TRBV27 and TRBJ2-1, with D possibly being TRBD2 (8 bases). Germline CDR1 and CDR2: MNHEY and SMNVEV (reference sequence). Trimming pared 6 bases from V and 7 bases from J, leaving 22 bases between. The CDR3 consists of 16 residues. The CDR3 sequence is CASRPWDSGSLNEQFF. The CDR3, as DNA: TGTGCCAGCAGACCTTGGGACAGCGGGAGTTTGAATGAGCAGTTCTTC.

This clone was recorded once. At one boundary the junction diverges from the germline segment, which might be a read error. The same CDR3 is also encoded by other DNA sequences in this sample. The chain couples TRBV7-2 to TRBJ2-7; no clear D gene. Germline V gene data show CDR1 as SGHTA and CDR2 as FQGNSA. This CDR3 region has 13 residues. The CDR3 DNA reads TGTGCTAGCAGCTCCTACACTACCTACGAGCAGTACTTC. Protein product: CASSSYTTYEQYF.

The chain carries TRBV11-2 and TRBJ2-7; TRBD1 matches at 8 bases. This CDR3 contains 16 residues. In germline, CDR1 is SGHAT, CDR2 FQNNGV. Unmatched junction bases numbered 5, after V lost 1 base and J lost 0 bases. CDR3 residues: CASSLGNRGASYEQYF. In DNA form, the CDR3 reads TGTGCCAGCAGCTTAGGCAACAGGGGGGCCTCCTACGAGCAGTACTTC. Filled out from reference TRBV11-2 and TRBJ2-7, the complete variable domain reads EAGVAQSPRYKIIEKRQSVAFWCNPISGHATLYWYQQILGQGPKLLIQFQNNGVVDDSQLPKDRFSAERLKGVDSTLKIQPAKLEDSAVYLCASSLGNRGASYEQYFGPGTRLTVT.

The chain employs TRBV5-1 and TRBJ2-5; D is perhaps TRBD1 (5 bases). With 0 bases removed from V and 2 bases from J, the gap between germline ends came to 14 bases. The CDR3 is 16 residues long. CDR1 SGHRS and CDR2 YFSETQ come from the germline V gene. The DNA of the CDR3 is TGCGCCAGCAGCTTGGGAGGTGGGGCAGTACAAGAGACCCAGTACTTC. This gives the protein CASSLGGGAVQETQYF.

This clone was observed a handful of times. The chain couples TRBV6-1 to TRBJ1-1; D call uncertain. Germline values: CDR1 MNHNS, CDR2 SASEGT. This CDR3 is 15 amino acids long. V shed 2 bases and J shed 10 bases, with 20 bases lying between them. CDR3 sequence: CASSEQLGGEVRAFF. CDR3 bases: TGTGCCAGCAGTGAACAATTAGGCGGGGAGGTAAGAGCTTTCTTT.

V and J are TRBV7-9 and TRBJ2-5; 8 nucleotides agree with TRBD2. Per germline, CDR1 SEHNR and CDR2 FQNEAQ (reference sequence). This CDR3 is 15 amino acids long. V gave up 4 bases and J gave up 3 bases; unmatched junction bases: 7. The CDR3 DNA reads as TGTGCCAGCAGCTCCCAGCGGGGGAGGGAAGAGACCCAGTACTTC. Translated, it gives CASSSQRGREETQYF.

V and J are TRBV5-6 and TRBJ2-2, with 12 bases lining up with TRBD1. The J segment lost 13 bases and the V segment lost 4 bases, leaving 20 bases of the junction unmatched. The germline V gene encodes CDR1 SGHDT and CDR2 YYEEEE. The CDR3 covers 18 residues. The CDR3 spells CASSQDPGTGGRSGRLFF. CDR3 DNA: TGTGCCAGCAGCCAGGACCCCGGGACAGGGGGCCGGAGCGGGCGGCTGTTTTTT.

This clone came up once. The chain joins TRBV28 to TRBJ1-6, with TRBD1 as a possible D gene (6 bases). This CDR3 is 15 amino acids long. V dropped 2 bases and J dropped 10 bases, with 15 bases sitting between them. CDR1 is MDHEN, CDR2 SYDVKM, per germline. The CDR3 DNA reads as TGTGCCAGCAGTTTACCTCACAGGGTTAGCTCACCCCTCCACTTT. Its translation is CASSLPHRVSSPLHF.

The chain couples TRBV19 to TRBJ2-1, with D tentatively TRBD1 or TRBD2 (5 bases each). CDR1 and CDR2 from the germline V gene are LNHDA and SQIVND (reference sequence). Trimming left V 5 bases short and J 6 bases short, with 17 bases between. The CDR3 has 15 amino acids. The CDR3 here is CASSLRLGTFNEQFF. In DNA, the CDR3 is TGTGCCAGTAGTCTCCGACTGGGGACCTTCAATGAGCAGTTCTTC.

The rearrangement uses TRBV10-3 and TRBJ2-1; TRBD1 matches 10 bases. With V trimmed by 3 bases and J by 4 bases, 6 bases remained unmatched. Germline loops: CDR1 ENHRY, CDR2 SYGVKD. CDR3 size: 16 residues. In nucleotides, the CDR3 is TGTGCCATCAGTGACCCAGGACAGGGGGGTTACAATGAGCAGTTCTTC. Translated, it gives CAISDPGQGGYNEQFF.

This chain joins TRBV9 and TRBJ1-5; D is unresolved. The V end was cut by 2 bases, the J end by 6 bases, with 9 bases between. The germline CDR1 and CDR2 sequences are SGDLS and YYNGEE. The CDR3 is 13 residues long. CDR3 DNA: TGTGCCAGCAGCGTTGACCTCGGTCAGCCCCAGCATTTT. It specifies CASSVDLGQPQHF.

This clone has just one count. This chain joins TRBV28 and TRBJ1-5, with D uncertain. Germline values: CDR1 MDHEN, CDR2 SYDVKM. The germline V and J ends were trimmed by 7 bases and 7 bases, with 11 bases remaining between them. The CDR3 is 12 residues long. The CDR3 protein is CASTRPRQPQHF. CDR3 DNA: TGTGCCAGCACGAGACCCCGGCAGCCCCAGCATTTT.

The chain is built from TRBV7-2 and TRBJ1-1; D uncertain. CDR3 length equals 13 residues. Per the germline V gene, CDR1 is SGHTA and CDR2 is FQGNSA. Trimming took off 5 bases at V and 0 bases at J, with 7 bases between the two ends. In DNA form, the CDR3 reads TGTGCCAGCAGCCTACACATGAACACTGAAGCTTTCTTT. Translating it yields CASSLHMNTEAFF.

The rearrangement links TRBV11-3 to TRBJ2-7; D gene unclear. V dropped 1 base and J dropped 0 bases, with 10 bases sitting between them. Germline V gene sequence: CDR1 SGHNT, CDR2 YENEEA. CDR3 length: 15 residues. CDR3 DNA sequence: TGTGCCAGCAGCTTAGGTGCAGGACCCTCCTACGAGCAGTACTTC. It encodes CASSLGAGPSYEQYF.

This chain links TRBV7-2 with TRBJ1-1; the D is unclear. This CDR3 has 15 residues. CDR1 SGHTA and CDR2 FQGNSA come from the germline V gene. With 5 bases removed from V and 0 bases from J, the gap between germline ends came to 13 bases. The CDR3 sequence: CASSQRNIMNTEAFF. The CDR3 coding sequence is TGTGCCAGCAGCCAACGGAACATCATGAACACTGAAGCTTTCTTT.

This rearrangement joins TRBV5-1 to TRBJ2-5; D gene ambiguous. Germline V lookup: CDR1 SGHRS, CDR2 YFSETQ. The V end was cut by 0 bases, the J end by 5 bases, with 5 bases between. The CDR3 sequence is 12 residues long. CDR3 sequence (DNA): TGCGCCAGCAGCTTGGTTGGGGAGACCCAGTACTTC. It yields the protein CASSLVGETQYF. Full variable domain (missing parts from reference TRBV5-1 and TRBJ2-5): KAGVTQTPRYLIKTRGQQVTLSCSPISGHRSVSWYQQTPGQGLQFLFEYFSETQRNKGNFPGRFSGRQFSNSRSEMNVSTLELGDSALYLCASSLVGETQYFGPGTRLLVL.

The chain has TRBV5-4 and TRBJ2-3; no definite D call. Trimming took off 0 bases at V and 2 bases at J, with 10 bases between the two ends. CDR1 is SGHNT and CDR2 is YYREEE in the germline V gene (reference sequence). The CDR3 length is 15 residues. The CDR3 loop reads CASSLGVSLTDTQYF. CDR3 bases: TGTGCCAGCAGCTTGGGGGTCTCTCTCACAGATACGCAGTATTTT.

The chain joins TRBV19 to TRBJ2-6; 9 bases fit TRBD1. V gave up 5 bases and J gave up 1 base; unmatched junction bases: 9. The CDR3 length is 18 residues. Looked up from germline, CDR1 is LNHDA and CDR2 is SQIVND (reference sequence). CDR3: CASSRQPGQGSGANVLTF. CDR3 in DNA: TGTGCCAGTAGTCGTCAACCGGGACAGGGATCTGGGGCCAACGTCCTGACTTTC.

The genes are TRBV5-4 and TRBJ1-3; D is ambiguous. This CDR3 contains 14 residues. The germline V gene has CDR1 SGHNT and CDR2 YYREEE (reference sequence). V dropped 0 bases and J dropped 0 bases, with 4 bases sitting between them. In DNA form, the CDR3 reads TGTGCCAGCAGCTTGGGAGTCTCTGGAAACACCATATATTTT. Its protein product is CASSLGVSGNTIYF.

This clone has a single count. The CDR3 sequence: CASSSTGPPRSPLHF. Here the CDR3 DNA reads TGTGCCAGCAGCAGCACCGGGCCCCCCCGGTCACCCCTCCACTTT. The chain has TRBV7-8 and TRBJ1-6; no reliable D call. Per germline, CDR1 SGHVS and CDR2 FQNEAQ. With 5 bases removed from V and 10 bases from J, the gap between germline ends came to 18 bases. This CDR3 contains 15 residues.

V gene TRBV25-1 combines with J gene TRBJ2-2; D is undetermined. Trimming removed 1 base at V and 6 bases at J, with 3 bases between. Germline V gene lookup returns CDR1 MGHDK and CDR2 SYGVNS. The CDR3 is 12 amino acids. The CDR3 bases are TGTGCCAGCAGTGAATTGCCCGGGGAGCTGTTTTTT. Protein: CASSELPGELFF.

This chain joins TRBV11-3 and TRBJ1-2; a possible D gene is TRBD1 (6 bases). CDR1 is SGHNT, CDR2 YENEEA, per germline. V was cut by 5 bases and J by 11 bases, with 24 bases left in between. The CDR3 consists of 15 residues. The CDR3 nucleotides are TGTGCCAGCAGCCCCGAGTTCGGGGGGACAACCGATTACACCTTC. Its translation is CASSPEFGGTTDYTF.

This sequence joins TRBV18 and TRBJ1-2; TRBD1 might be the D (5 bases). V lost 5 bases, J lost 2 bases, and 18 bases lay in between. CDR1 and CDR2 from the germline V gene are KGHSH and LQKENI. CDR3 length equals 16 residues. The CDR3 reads CASSYYRDAENYGYTF. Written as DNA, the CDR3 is TGTGCCAGCTCATACTACCGGGACGCCGAGAACTATGGCTACACCTTC.

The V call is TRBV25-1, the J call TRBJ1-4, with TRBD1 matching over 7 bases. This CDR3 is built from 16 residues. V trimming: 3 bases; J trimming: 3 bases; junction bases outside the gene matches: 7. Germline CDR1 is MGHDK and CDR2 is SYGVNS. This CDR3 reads CASSERTGTANEKLFF. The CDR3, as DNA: TGTGCCAGCAGTGAGCGTACCGGGACAGCTAATGAAAAACTGTTTTTT. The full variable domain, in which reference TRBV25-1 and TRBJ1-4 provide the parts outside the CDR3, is EADIYQTPRYLVIGTGKKITLECSQTMGHDKMYWYQQDPGMELHLIHYSYGVNSTEKGDLSSESTVSRIRTEHFPLTLESARPSHTSQYLCASSERTGTANEKLFFGSGTQLSVL.

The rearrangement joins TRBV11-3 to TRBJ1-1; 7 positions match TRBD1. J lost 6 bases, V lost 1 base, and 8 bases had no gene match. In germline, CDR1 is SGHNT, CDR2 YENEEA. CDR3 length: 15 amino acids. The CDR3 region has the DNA TGTGCCAGCAGCTTAGTGCTCGGGCAGGGGGCTGAAGCTTTCTTT. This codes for CASSLVLGQGAEAFF.